What follows are 24 T cell receptor beta chains derived from one specimen sequenced in a study of radiation and T cells in renal cell carcinoma. Regarding time point: blood 2 weeks post-SBRT. Treatment of the sample: 15 Gy SBRT to primary tumor, nephrectomy 4 weeks later. Here immunoSEQ multiplex PCR was the method, and the copy in TCRdb shows in-frame clones only, minus some. The sample lists around 120,000 clones, 81% occurring once. This material consisted of blood, taken from a patient whose treatment included radiotherapy and nephrectomy. These receptors came from a woman in her sixties with renal cell carcinoma.

The chain joins TRBV18 to TRBJ1-1; D gene uncertain. The V and J ends lost 4 bases and 1 base respectively, with 10 bases between them. Germline V lookup: CDR1 KGHSH, CDR2 LQKENI. The CDR3 is 14 amino acids. The CDR3 spells CASSQKRENTEAFF. In nucleotides, the CDR3 is TGTGCCAGCTCACAGAAAAGGGAGAACACTGAAGCTTTCTTT.

The rearrangement joins TRBV30 to TRBJ2-2; D is unresolved. The CDR3 loop spans 13 amino acids. Germline V lookup: CDR1 GTSNPN, CDR2 SVGIG (reference sequence). Trimming pared 5 bases from V and 4 bases from J, leaving 11 bases between. The CDR3 DNA follows: TGTGCCTGGTCAGCTACGTCCACCGGGGAGCTGTTTTTT. Protein: CAWSATSTGELFF.

Remarks on this clone: One end of the junction does not line up with germline, which may come from a read error. The chain employs TRBV13 and TRBJ2-5, with 15 bases identical to TRBD2. The germline V gene has CDR1 PRHDT and CDR2 FYEKMQ (reference sequence). The CDR3 extends over 15 amino acids. This CDR3 is CASSPTGLAGGPVNF. CDR3 DNA sequence: TGTGCCAGCAGCCCTACCGGACTAGCGGGGGGGCCGGTTAACTTC.

The gene calls are TRBV5-4 and TRBJ2-2, with a possible D match to TRBD1 (6 bases). V lost 6 bases and J 0 bases, leaving 12 bases between the germline ends. The germline gives CDR1 SGHNT, CDR2 YYREEE (reference sequence). This CDR3 is 15 amino acids long. The CDR3: CASTRAGANTGELFF. The CDR3 DNA follows: TGTGCCAGCACTAGGGCAGGGGCGAACACCGGGGAGCTGTTTTTT.

This clone was seen just once. The chain uses TRBV18 and TRBJ1-2; tentative D call: TRBD1 (6 bases). The V end was cut by 1 base, the J end by 1 base, with 16 bases between. The CDR3 spans 17 residues. Germline values: CDR1 KGHSH, CDR2 LQKENI. Here the CDR3 DNA reads TGTGCCAGCTCACCACTTTCCCTTCAGGGGCGTAACTATGGCTACACCTTC. It encodes CASSPLSLQGRNYGYTF.

This clone was observed once. The rearrangement links TRBV5-1 to TRBJ1-2; 8 bases align to TRBD1. The CDR3 runs 15 residues. Germline loops: CDR1 SGHRS, CDR2 YFSETQ. With 4 bases clipped from V and 4 bases from J, the junction kept 9 bases outside the gene matches. CDR3 sequence: CASSLDPGQVYGYTF. The CDR3 DNA is TGCGCCAGCAGCCTGGACCCGGGACAGGTCTATGGCTACACCTTC.

The chain joins TRBV5-4 to TRBJ2-7, with D tentatively TRBD1 (5 bases). Germline CDR1 SGHNT, CDR2 YYREEE (reference sequence). Trimming pared 2 bases from V and 5 bases from J, leaving 5 bases between. The CDR3 covers 11 residues. As DNA, the CDR3 is TGTGCCAGCAGCTTAGGGGACGAGCAGTACTTC. As protein: CASSLGDEQYF.

The chain is built from TRBV6-5 and TRBJ2-3; D remains ambiguous. Germline assignment: CDR1 MNHEY and CDR2 SVGAGI. The V and J ends lost 6 bases and 2 bases respectively, with 12 bases between them. This CDR3 spans 14 amino acids. The CDR3: CASSLGRHTDTQYF. The CDR3 region has the DNA TGTGCCAGCAGCCTAGGTCGACACACAGATACGCAGTATTTT.

The chain couples TRBV29-1 to TRBJ1-1; a possible D gene is TRBD1 (5 bases). From germline, CDR1 is SQVTM and CDR2 ANQGSEA. The CDR3 is 11 amino acids. V lost 7 bases to trimming and J lost 1 base, with 7 bases between them. The CDR3 loop reads CSATENTEAFF. DNA for the CDR3: TGCAGCGCGACAGAGAACACTGAAGCTTTCTTT.

This clone was seen ten or more times. The V call is TRBV2, the J call TRBJ2-2, with D perhaps assigned TRBD1 or TRBD2 (5 bases each). The germline V and J ends were trimmed by 8 bases and 6 bases, with 13 bases remaining between them. In germline, CDR1 is SNHLY, CDR2 FYNNEI. This CDR3 spans 13 amino acids. CDR3 protein: CASGQSGPGELFF. DNA for the CDR3: TGTGCCAGCGGACAATCGGGGCCCGGGGAGCTGTTTTTT.

The V and J genes are TRBV6-1 and TRBJ1-1, with D hard to call. Germline CDR1 is MNHNS and CDR2 is SASEGT. This CDR3 is 14 amino acids long. The V end was cut by 7 bases, the J end by 2 bases, with 14 bases between. The CDR3 DNA follows: TGTGCCAGCACCTCACGGCCGGGAAACACTGAAGCTTTCTTT. This sequence encodes CASTSRPGNTEAFF.

This clone came up a few times. The rearrangement uses TRBV7-9 and TRBJ2-1; D is perhaps TRBD1 (5 bases). V was trimmed by 3 bases and J by 6 bases, leaving 9 bases between them. CDR1 is SEHNR, CDR2 FQNEAQ, per germline (reference sequence). The CDR3 has 13 residues. CDR3 residues: CASSLPGSNEQFF. In nucleotides, the CDR3 is TGTGCCAGCAGCTTGCCAGGGTCCAATGAGCAGTTCTTC.

This clone was seen more than once but under ten times. This chain uses TRBV19 with TRBJ2-7, with 9 nucleotides matching TRBD2. The CDR3 consists of 14 residues. Germline loops: CDR1 LNHDA, CDR2 SQIVND (reference sequence). V lost 7 bases and J lost 2; bases outside the gene matches: 6. CDR3 in amino acids: CASKSTSGAYEQYF. CDR3 DNA sequence: TGTGCCAGTAAGTCGACTAGCGGAGCCTACGAGCAGTACTTC.

The chain recombines TRBV30 with TRBJ1-5; unclear D gene. Germline V lookup: CDR1 GTSNPN, CDR2 SVGIG (reference sequence). The CDR3 sequence is 14 residues long. V lost 1 base to trimming and J lost 6 bases, with 13 bases between them. This chain's CDR3 is CAWSEEPDGQPQHF. CDR3 DNA sequence: TGTGCCTGGAGTGAGGAACCCGACGGTCAGCCCCAGCATTTT. The full variable domain, with the rest looked up from reference TRBV30 and TRBJ1-5, is SQTIHQWPATLVQPVGSPLSLECTVEGTSNPNLYWYRQAAGRGLQLLFYSVGIGQISSEVPQNLSASRPQDRQFILSSKKLLLSDSGFYLCAWSEEPDGQPQHFGDGTRLSIL.

As to this clone: Different DNA sequences within this sample yield the same CDR3. This chain joins TRBV5-1 and TRBJ2-7; TRBD1 matches 7 bases. The CDR3 is 14 amino acids. CDR1 is SGHRS and CDR2 is YFSETQ in the germline V gene. V dropped 0 bases and J dropped 2; count of bases not matched to a gene: 2. CDR3 amino acids: CASSLAGQPYEQYF. The CDR3, as DNA: TGCGCCAGCAGCTTGGCGGGACAGCCCTACGAGCAGTACTTC. Using reference TRBV5-1 and TRBJ2-7 for the parts outside the CDR3, the full variable domain is KAGVTQTPRYLIKTRGQQVTLSCSPISGHRSVSWYQQTPGQGLQFLFEYFSETQRNKGNFPGRFSGRQFSNSRSEMNVSTLELGDSALYLCASSLAGQPYEQYFGPGTRLTVT.

This sequence joins TRBV7-2 and TRBJ2-3; D is unclear. CDR3 length: 13 amino acids. CDR1 SGHTA and CDR2 FQGNSA come from the germline V gene. The V and J ends lost 5 bases and 4 bases respectively, with 10 bases between them. Here the CDR3 reads CASSRQTADTQYF. CDR3 nucleotides: TGTGCCAGCAGCCGCCAGACCGCAGATACGCAGTATTTT. Full variable domain (rest looked up from reference TRBV7-2 and TRBJ2-3): GAGVSQSPSNKVTEKGKDVELRCDPISGHTALYWYRQSLGQGLEFLIYFQGNSAPDKSGLPSDRFSAERTGGSVSTLTIQRTQQEDSAVYLCASSRQTADTQYFGPGTRLTVL.

This chain uses TRBV10-3 with TRBJ1-3; D gene unclear. V dropped 6 bases and J dropped 4 bases, with 10 bases sitting between them. The V gene's germline CDR1 is ENHRY and CDR2 SYGVKD. The CDR3 extends over 13 amino acids. The CDR3 loop is CAISGGGGNTIYF. The CDR3 DNA sequence: TGTGCCATCAGCGGAGGTGGGGGAAACACCATATATTTT.

The chain is built from TRBV29-1 and TRBJ2-1, with 7 positions matching TRBD2. Trimming took 3 bases from V and 0 from J; bases not matched to a gene: 5. The CDR3 loop spans 15 amino acids. CDR1 is SQVTM and CDR2 is ANQGSEA in the germline V gene. The CDR3 DNA is TGCAGCGTTGATGGGGGGAGGGCCTCCTACAATGAGCAGTTCTTC. This codes for CSVDGGRASYNEQFF.

This clone was detected a few times. This chain joins TRBV7-9 and TRBJ1-1; D is ambiguous. This CDR3 has 11 amino acids. CDR1 SEHNR and CDR2 FQNEAQ come from the germline V gene (reference sequence). V was pared by 4 bases and J by 8 bases, with 8 bases between. CDR3 DNA: TGTGCCAGCAGCTCGCAGGTCGAAGCTTTCTTT. Protein: CASSSQVEAFF. The full variable domain, completed using reference TRBV7-9 and TRBJ1-1, is DTGVSQNPRHKITKRGQNVTFRCDPISEHNRLYWYRQTLGQGPEFLTYFQNEAQLEKSRLLSDRFSAERPKGSFSTLEIQRTEQGDSAMYLCASSSQVEAFFGQGTRLTVV.

This clone occurred once. The chain joins TRBV7-9 to TRBJ2-3; 11 bases fit TRBD2. The J segment lost 3 bases and the V segment lost 2 bases, leaving 4 bases of the junction unmatched. CDR3 length: 16 amino acids. Germline V CDR1 and CDR2: SEHNR, FQNEAQ (reference sequence). The CDR3 here is CASSLSIAGGTDTQYF. As DNA, the CDR3 is TGTGCCAGCAGCTTATCGATAGCGGGGGGGACAGATACGCAGTATTTT.

CDR3 residues: CASSGLGAGNTEAFF. Written as DNA, the CDR3 is TGTGCCAGCAGTGGTCTGGGGGCCGGGAACACTGAAGCTTTCTTT. The gene calls are TRBV6-5 and TRBJ1-1, with D possibly TRBD1 on 6 matching bases. Germline values: CDR1 MNHEY, CDR2 SVGAGI. This CDR3 contains 15 residues. The V end lost 5 bases, the J end lost 1 base, and 14 bases lay between the germline ends.

The chain links TRBV7-9 to TRBJ2-2; tentative D call: TRBD2 (6 bases). CDR1 and CDR2 (germline): SEHNR, FQNEAQ (reference sequence). The CDR3 has 16 amino acids. Trimming removed 5 bases at V and 0 bases at J, with 13 bases between. Written as DNA, the CDR3 is TGTGCCAGCAGCCCAGCGGACTATTCGAACACCGGGGAGCTGTTTTTT. Translating it yields CASSPADYSNTGELFF.

This rearrangement joins TRBV29-1 to TRBJ2-5, with D perhaps matching TRBD1 or TRBD2 (5 bases each). The DNA matches TRBJ2-7 better at its end, which makes the J call doubtful. This CDR3 spans 13 amino acids. Looked up from germline, CDR1 is SQVTM and CDR2 is ANQGSEA. CDR3 amino acids: CSVVRAGRDEQYF. The CDR3 nucleotides are TGCAGCGTTGTGAGGGCAGGGCGCGACGAGCAGTACTTC.

V and J are TRBV18 and TRBJ1-1; D remains unclear. This CDR3 region has 11 residues. CDR1 is KGHSH and CDR2 is LQKENI in the germline V gene. V was shortened by 3 bases and J by 4 bases, with 3 bases between the two germline ends. This chain's CDR3 is CASSPGTEAFF. CDR3 DNA: TGTGCCAGCTCACCGGGCACTGAAGCTTTCTTT.